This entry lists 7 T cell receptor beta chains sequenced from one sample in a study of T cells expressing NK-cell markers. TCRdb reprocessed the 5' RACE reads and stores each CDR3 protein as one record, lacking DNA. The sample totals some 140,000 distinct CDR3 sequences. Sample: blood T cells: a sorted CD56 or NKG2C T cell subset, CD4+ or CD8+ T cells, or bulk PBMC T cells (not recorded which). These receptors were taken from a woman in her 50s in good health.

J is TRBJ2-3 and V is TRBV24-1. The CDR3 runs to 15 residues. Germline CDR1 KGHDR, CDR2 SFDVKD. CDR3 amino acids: CATSALGSVADTQYF.

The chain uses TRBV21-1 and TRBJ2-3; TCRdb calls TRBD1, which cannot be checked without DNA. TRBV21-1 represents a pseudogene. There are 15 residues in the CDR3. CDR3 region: CASSAGTGQADTQYF.

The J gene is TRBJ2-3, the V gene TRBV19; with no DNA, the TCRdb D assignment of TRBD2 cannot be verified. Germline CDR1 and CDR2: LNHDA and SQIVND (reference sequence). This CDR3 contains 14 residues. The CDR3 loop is CASTGRNSPDTQYF.

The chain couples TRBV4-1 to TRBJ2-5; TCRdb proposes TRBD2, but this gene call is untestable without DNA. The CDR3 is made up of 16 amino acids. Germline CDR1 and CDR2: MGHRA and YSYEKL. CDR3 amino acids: CASSQAGTRGQETQYF.

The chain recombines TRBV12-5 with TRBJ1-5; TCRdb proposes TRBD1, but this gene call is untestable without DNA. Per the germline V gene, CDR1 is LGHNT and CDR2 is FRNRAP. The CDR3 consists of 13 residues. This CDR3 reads CASTQGGNQPQHF. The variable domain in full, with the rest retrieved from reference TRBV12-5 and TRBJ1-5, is DARVTQTPRHKVTEMGQEVTMRCQPILGHNTVFWYRQTMMQGLELLAYFRNRAPLDDSGMPKDRFSAEMPDATLATLKIQPSEPRDSAVYFCASTQGGNQPQHFGDGTRLSIL.

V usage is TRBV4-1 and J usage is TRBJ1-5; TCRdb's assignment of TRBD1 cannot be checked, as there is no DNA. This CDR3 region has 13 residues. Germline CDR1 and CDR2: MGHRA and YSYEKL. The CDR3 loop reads CASSQDRGQPQHF.

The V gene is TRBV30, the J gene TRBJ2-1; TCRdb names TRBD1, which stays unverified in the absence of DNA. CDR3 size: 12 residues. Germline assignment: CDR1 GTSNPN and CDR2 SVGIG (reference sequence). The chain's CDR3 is CAWSVLGGEQFF.